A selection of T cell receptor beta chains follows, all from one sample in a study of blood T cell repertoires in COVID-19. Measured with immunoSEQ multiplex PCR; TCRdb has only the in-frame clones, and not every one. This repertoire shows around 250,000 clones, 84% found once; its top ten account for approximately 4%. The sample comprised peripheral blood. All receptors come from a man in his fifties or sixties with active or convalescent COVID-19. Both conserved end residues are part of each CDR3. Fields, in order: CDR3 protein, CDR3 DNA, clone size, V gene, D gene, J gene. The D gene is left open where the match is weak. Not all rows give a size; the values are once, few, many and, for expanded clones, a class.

CASSSPGQGGQPQHF TGTGCCAGCTCATCCCCGGGACAGGGCGGTCAGCCCCAGCATTTT - TRBV18 TRBD1 TRBJ1-5
CASFRDRESYGYTF TGTGCCAGCTTTCGGGACAGGGAGTCGTATGGCTACACCTTC - TRBV2 TRBD1 TRBJ1-2
CASSQAGTSGLHTQYF TGTGCCAGCAGCCAAGCCGGGACTAGCGGGCTTCATACGCAGTATTTT - TRBV4-2 TRBD2 TRBJ2-3
CASSHPRVGEKLFF TGCGCCAGCAGTCATCCCAGGGTTGGGGAAAAACTGTTTTTT - TRBV23-1 - TRBJ1-4
CASSIDYAGGSLNEQFF TGTGCCAGTAGTATAGATTATGCGGGGGGATCCCTCAATGAGCAGTTCTTC - TRBV19 TRBD2 TRBJ2-1
CASLAGAGGEGGYNEQFF TGTGCCAGCCTCGCTGGGGCGGGGGGCGAAGGGGGCTACAATGAGCAGTTCTTC - TRBV27 TRBD2 TRBJ2-1
CASSPGRGWNTEAFF TGTGCCAGCTCACCTGGGCGGGGTTGGAACACTGAAGCTTTCTTT - TRBV18 - TRBJ1-1
CASSLQGSRGISTDTQYF TGCGCCAGCAGCCTACAGGGGTCAAGGGGGATAAGCACAGATACGCAGTATTTT - TRBV5-1 TRBD1 TRBJ2-3
CASRTGSANYGYTF TGTGCCAGTCGGACAGGGTCGGCTAACTATGGCTACACCTTC few TRBV28 TRBD1 TRBJ1-2
CASSFLSTGRSGNTIYF TGTGCCAGCAGCTTCTTGTCGACAGGGCGCTCTGGAAACACCATATATTTT - TRBV7-6 TRBD1 TRBJ1-3
CSVHLQGTSEAFF TGCAGCGTCCATTTACAGGGCACCTCTGAAGCTTTCTTT - TRBV29-1 - TRBJ1-1
CASRSPAGGGTEAFF TGTGCCAGTAGATCACCTGCGGGGGGAGGCACTGAAGCTTTCTTT - TRBV19 - TRBJ1-1
CASRQGSGAAEAFF TGTGCCAGTAGACAGGGAAGCGGAGCGGCTGAAGCTTTCTTT - TRBV19 - TRBJ1-1
CASSLDRATGELFF TGTGCCAGCAGCCTCGACAGGGCGACCGGGGAGCTGTTTTTT once TRBV7-7 TRBD1 TRBJ2-2
CASSLKGFQGTPGNQPQHF TGTGCCAGCAGCTTAAAAGGGTTTCAGGGGACCCCGGGCAATCAGCCCCAGCATTTT - TRBV11-3 - TRBJ1-5
CASSQGTGESTIYF TGTGCCAGCAGCCAGGGGACAGGGGAATCAACCATATATTTT - TRBV3-1/TRBV3-2 TRBD1 TRBJ1-3
CTSSLGPSGGQETQYF TGCACCAGCAGCTTGGGCCCTAGCGGGGGGCAAGAGACCCAGTACTTC - TRBV5-1 TRBD2 TRBJ2-5
CASSPLAGGRTDTQYF TGTGCCAGCTCACCACTAGCGGGGGGGCGCACAGATACGCAGTATTTT - TRBV18 TRBD2 TRBJ2-3
CASLPTRNTEAFF TGTGCCAGCTTACCAACAAGAAACACTGAAGCTTTCTTT - TRBV19 - TRBJ1-1
CASSTQGSGNTIYF TGTGCCAGTAGTACACAGGGATCTGGAAACACCATATATTTT - TRBV19 - TRBJ1-3
CASSLAPLAGATDTQYF TGTGCCAGCAGCTTAGCGCCGCTAGCGGGGGCAACAGATACGCAGTATTTT - TRBV7-2 TRBD2 TRBJ2-3
CASSPYAGGVGYTF TGTGCCAGCAGCCCTTACGCGGGGGGCGTAGGCTACACCTTC - TRBV14 - TRBJ1-2
CASSLDLLGVGNTIYF TGCGCCAGCAGCTTGGATCTGCTAGGTGTTGGAAACACCATATATTTT - TRBV5-1 - TRBJ1-3
CASSPGFGDTIYF TGTGCCAGTAGCCCAGGTTTCGGGGACACCATATATTTT - TRBV19 - TRBJ1-3
CASSRGQGADEKLFF TGTGCCAGCTCCCGAGGACAGGGGGCGGATGAAAAACTGTTTTTT - TRBV18 TRBD1 TRBJ1-4
CASIQVRYTGNTIYF TGTGCCAGCATCCAGGTTAGGTACACTGGAAACACCATATATTTT - TRBV6-7 - TRBJ1-3
CASSRRGGIDEQYF TGTGCCAGCAGTAGGAGGGGGGGGATTGACGAGCAGTACTTC - TRBV7-6 - TRBJ2-7
CASYKDRGGNQPQHF TGTGCCAGCTATAAGGACAGGGGCGGGAATCAGCCCCAGCATTTT once TRBV28 TRBD1 TRBJ1-5
CASSQDRQGSKNIQYF TGTGCCAGCAGCCAAGATAGGCAGGGATCCAAAAACATTCAGTACTTC - TRBV3-1/TRBV3-2 - TRBJ2-4
CASSQTDGNTIYF TGTGCCAGCAGCCAAACAGATGGAAACACCATATATTTT - TRBV3-1/TRBV3-2 - TRBJ1-3
CASSLVQGANEQYF TGTGCCAGCAGCTTAGTACAGGGGGCTAACGAGCAGTACTTC few TRBV7-2 TRBD1 TRBJ2-7
CASSEGTGGNSPLHF TGTGCCAGCAGCGAGGGGACAGGGGGTAATTCACCCCTCCACTTT - TRBV7-2 TRBD1 TRBJ1-6
CASSQGGVGAPGVENIQYF TGTGCCAGCAGCCAAGGAGGAGTGGGGGCCCCAGGTGTTGAAAACATTCAGTACTTC - TRBV3-1/TRBV3-2 - TRBJ2-4
CASSARWTDTQYF TGTGCCAGCAGCGCGAGGTGGACAGATACGCAGTATTTT - TRBV7-2 - TRBJ2-3
CASRSDISHYGYTF TGTGCCAGCAGGTCGGACATCTCTCATTATGGCTACACCTTC - TRBV6-5 - TRBJ1-2
CASRKGVGNTEAFF TGTGCCAGCAGAAAGGGGGTCGGGAACACTGAAGCTTTCTTT - TRBV5-6 - TRBJ1-1
CASSHRESYEQYF TGCGCCAGCAGCCATCGGGAGTCCTACGAGCAGTACTTC - TRBV5-1 - TRBJ2-7
CASSQGLGSVTQGRGNTIYF TGCGCCAGCAGCCAAGGTCTCGGCAGCGTGACACAGGGGAGAGGAAACACCATATATTTT - TRBV4-1 TRBD1 TRBJ1-3
CASSLGQRGSSTDTQYF TGTGCCAGCAGCCTAGGCCAGCGGGGGAGCTCCACAGATACGCAGTATTTT - TRBV7-2 TRBD2 TRBJ2-3
CASSLGHQETQYF TGTGCCAGCAGCTTAGGGCACCAAGAGACCCAGTACTTC - TRBV7-2 - TRBJ2-5
CASSLVGGGSYNEQFF TGTGCCAGCAGCTTAGTAGGCGGGGGATCTTACAATGAGCAGTTCTTC - TRBV11-3 TRBD2 TRBJ2-1